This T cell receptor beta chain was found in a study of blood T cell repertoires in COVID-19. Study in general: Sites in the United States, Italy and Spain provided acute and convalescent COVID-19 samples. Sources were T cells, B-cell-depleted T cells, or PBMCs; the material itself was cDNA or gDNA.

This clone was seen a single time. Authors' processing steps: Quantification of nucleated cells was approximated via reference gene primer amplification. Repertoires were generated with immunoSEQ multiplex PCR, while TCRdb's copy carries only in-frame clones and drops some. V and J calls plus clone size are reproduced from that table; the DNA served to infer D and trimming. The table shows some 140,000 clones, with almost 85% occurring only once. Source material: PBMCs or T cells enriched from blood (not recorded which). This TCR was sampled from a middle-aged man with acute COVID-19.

CDR3 bases: TGTGCCAGCAGTTTATCGAGCCAGGGGAGTGGCTACACCTTC. It is translated as CASSLSSQGSGYTF. This sequence joins TRBV27 and TRBJ1-2, with D possibly TRBD1 on 6 matching bases. Germline V gives CDR1 MNHEY, CDR2 SMNVEV (reference sequence). Trimming stripped 0 bases from V and 7 bases from J, with 12 bases between. This CDR3 contains 14 residues.